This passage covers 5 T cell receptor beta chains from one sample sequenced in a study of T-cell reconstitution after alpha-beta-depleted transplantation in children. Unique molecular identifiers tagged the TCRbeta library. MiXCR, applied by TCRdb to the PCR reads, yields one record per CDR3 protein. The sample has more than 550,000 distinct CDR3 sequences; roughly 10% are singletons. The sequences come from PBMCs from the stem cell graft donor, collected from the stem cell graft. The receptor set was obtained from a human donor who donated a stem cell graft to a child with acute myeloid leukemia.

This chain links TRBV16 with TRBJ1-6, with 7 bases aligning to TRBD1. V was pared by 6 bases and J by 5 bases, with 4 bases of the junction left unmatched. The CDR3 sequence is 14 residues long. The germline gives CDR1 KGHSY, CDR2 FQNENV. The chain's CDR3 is CASRTTGDNSPLHF. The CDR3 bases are TGTGCCAGCAGGACAACAGGGGATAATTCACCCCTCCACTTT.

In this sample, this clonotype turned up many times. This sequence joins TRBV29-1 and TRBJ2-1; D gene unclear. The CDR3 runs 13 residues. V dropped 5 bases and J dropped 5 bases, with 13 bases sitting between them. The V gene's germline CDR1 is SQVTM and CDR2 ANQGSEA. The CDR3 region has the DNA TGCAGCGTTCGAGTCGGATCCAACAATGAGCAGTTCTTC. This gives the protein CSVRVGSNNEQFF.

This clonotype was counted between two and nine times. In nucleotides, the CDR3 is TGCAGTGCTAGAGACGTTAGGACTAGCGGGGCGAACACCGGGGAGCTGTTTTTT. Protein sequence: CSARDVRTSGANTGELFF. J is TRBJ2-2 and V is TRBV20-1; 12 bases fit TRBD2. CDR3 size: 18 residues. V lost 0 bases to trimming and J lost 0 bases; unmatched junction nucleotides: 5. Germline V gene data show CDR1 as DFQATT and CDR2 as SNEGSKA (reference sequence).

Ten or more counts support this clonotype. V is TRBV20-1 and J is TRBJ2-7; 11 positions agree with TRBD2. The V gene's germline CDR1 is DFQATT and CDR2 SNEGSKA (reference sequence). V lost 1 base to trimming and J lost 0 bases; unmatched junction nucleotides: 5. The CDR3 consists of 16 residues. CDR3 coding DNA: TGCAGTGCTAGAGGACTAGCGGGACGTAGCTCCTACGAGCAGTACTTC. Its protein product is CSARGLAGRSSYEQYF.

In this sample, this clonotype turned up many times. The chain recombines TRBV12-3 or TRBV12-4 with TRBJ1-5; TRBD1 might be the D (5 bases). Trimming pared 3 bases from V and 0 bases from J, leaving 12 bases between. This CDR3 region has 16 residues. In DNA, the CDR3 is TGTGCCAGCAGTTTGGGAACCGGGGGTAGCAATCAGCCCCAGCATTTT. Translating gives CASSLGTGGSNQPQHF.